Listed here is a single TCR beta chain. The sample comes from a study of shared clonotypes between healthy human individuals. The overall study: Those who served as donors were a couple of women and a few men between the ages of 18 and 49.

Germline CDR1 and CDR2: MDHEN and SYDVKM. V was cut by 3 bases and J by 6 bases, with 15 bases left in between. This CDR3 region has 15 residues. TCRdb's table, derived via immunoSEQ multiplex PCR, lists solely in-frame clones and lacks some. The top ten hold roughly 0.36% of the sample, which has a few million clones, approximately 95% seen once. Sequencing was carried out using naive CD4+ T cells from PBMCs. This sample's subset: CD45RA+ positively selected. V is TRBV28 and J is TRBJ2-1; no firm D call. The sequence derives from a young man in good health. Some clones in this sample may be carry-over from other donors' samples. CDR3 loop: CASSFPSLVFNEQFF. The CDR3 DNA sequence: TGTGCCAGCAGTTTCCCCTCTCTGGTTTTCAATGAGCAGTTCTTC.